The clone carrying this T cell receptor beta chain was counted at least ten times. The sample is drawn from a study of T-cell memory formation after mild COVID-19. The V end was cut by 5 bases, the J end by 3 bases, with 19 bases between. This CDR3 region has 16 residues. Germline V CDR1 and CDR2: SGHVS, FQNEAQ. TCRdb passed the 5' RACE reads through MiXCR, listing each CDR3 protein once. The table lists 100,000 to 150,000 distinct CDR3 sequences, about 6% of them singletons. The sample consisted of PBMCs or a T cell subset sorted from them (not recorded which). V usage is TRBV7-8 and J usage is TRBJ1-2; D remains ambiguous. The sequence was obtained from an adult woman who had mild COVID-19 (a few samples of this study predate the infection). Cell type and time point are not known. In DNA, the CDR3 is TGTGCCAGCAGCCCAAGGACGGCCCAATCCTACTATGGCTACACCTTC. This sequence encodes CASSPRTAQSYYGYTF.